This T cell receptor beta chain was recorded in a study of T cells in Graves' hyperthyroidism and ophthalmopathy. Ten or more counts support this clonotype. Its cognate antigen is unknown. Those with hyperthyroidism were 18 to 65 years old, newly diagnosed, and ill for under 2 months. The blood sample predates any ophthalmopathy symptoms, coming from first hyperthyroidism diagnosis. Amplification targeted TCR beta CDR3 regions from RNA transcripts. A first-round RT-PCR of the TCR CDR3 used the HTBI primer set. TCRdb recomputed calls from the multiplex PCR reads with MiXCR, one row per CDR3 protein. The data contain around 300,000 distinct CDR3 sequences, 10% to 15% of them seen just once; the ten biggest clones take up 7.5% to 8%. Study results and limitations: By a 13 V-J model, ophthalmopathy was set apart from stable hyperthyroidism. Appearing also in blood were most of the thyroid clonotypes expanded above 0.001.

This receptor was obtained from a woman in her thirties with Graves' hyperthyroidism that later progressed to Graves' ophthalmopathy. Sequenced: blood.

CDR3 region: CASSDSGFFGEQYF. The CDR3 DNA is TGTGCCAGCAGCGATTCAGGGTTCTTCGGCGAGCAGTACTTC. The V call is TRBV27, the J call TRBJ2-7; possible D gene TRBD1, 5 bases. Germline V CDR1 and CDR2: MNHEY, SMNVEV (reference sequence). CDR3 length equals 14 residues. Trimming cost V 6 bases and J 6 bases, with 18 bases left between them.